This paragraph reports one TCR beta chain. Its target antigen remains unknown. Base qualities are missing; no much larger clone stands one base away. For repertoire sequencing, the TCR beta CDR3 regions were amplified from RNA transcripts. HTBI primers and the Qiagen OneStep RT-PCR kit were used in a first-round RT-PCR, which was followed by a second-round multiplex PCR, size selection and purification. Libraries were sequenced on an Illumina HiSeq2000 using paired-end 100 bp reads. The original pipeline was this. SOAPnuke was used for read processing, and reads with adapters, uncalled bases, a mean Phred below 15, or no exact constant-primer or identifier match were discarded. High-quality paired reads were merged with COPE v1.2.5. Unique nucleotide sequences were defined as clonotypes and aligned to IMGT TRB V, D and J references using MiTCR v1.1. Only V-J combinations with frequency above 0.0001 were analysed, covering 99% to 99.2% of repertoires. For each V-J combination, a TCR clonal expansion and chaos score was defined as F50 clonal expansion divided by the chaos observed in the TCRdist matrix. Welch's t-statistics and random forest were used to reduce features to 10 to 15 V-J combinations, which were fed into a naive Bayes classifier. The Morisita-Horn index was used to measure how similar the thyroid and blood repertoires were. TCRdb passed the public sequencing reads through fastp at Q25 and MiXCR, retaining productive beta sequences. One record per CDR3 amino acid sequence lists the most common genes and DNA. Clone size and V and J calls follow TCRdb, not the original study. The table for this sample lists over a million distinct CDR3 sequences; 35% to 40% of them were counted only once. The top ten clones comprise around 10% of the sample.

These data originate in a study of Graves' ophthalmopathy and Graves' hyperthyroidism (dated by TCRdb to 2016 to 2019). Notes on the research overall: Stable hyperthyroidism was defined as no progression to ophthalmopathy within 18 months of follow-up. TCR beta repertoire signatures were used to distinguish Graves' ophthalmopathy from Graves' hyperthyroidism and to predict progression to ophthalmopathy. To explore V-J signatures that separate ophthalmopathy from hyperthyroidism, a discovery set of about a hundred patients was enrolled, consisting of fewer than 45 with ophthalmopathy and around 57 with stable hyperthyroidism. In total, 120 to 150 blood samples were TCR-sequenced: fewer than 50 ophthalmopathy, about 75 hyperthyroidism and roughly 17 hyperthyroidism-to-ophthalmopathy patients. T-cell repertoires of thyroid tissue and blood were compared in about 6 hyperthyroidism patients. Once sampling was done, hyperthyroidism patients were given methimazole at a starting dose of 30 mg daily, while ophthalmopathy patients were given high-dose intravenous methylprednisolone. The independent validation cohort included under 20 hyperthyroidism patients plus 17 patients who later progressed from hyperthyroidism to ophthalmopathy. The paper as a whole reports these results and caveats: In validation, the model predicted ophthalmopathy progression with 70.59% sensitivity and about 73% specificity; more than ten predicted patients were CT-confirmed with GO in a median of approximately 6.5 months. No statistical method was used to set the sample size in advance, and the investigators knew which group each participant was assigned to. Most expanded thyroid clonotypes with a frequency above 0.001 also appeared in blood, which suggests that blood repertoires may reflect the immune response in the thyroid. In cross-validation, the 13-signature model distinguished ophthalmopathy from stable hyperthyroidism with approximately 90% sensitivity and nearly 82% specificity, and in the test set the corresponding values were roughly 80% and 76%.

V ends up 6 bases short and J 5 bases short, with an unmatched junction base count of 13. Including cysteine and phenylalanine, the CDR3 has 15 amino acids. Only CDR3 DNA is held: 45 bases, read in frame from base 1. CDR1 and CDR2 are read off the germline V gene (reference sequence) as DFQATT and SNEGSKA. Patients with hyperthyroidism were aged 18 to 65 years, had been newly diagnosed, and had a disease duration of less than 2 months. Anyone with other autoimmune diseases, uncontrolled infections, pregnancy or lactation was excluded from the study. Diagnosis relied on clinical symptoms, serum thyroxine, TRAb, thyroid ultrasound and orbital computed tomography. Trizol reagent was used to extract the total RNA, and its quality was then checked on an Agilent 2100 Bioanalyzer.

The sequence was obtained from an adult man with Graves' hyperthyroidism. The specimen was peripheral blood or thyroid tissue (not recorded which). Recombination linked TRBV20-1 to TRBJ2-5; TRBD1 aligns with 9 central bases. The base sequence is TGCAGTGCCAGCCTTAACCAGGGGACAGGGGAGACCCAGTACTTC. It translates to CSASLNQGTGETQYF.